Below, 21 T cell receptor beta chains from the same sample are listed, as sequenced in a study of shared clonotypes between healthy human individuals. TCRdb keeps only in-frame clones here, not all; method: immunoSEQ multiplex PCR. The sample holds some 500,000 clones; about 95% are singletons and the top ten take 0.05% to 0.07%. Sequencing was done on a sample of naive CD4+ T cells sorted from blood. Indicated subset: CD45RA+ positively selected. These receptors originate from a woman in her 30s in good health.

This chain links TRBV2 with TRBJ1-3; D ambiguous. V lost 6 bases to trimming and J lost 4 bases, with 19 bases between them. Germline CDR1 SNHLY, CDR2 FYNNEI. This CDR3 spans 16 amino acids. CDR3 loop: CASSPPWSTGGNTIYF. In DNA, the CDR3 is TGTGCCAGCAGCCCCCCGTGGTCAACGGGAGGAAACACCATATATTTT. Full variable domain (remainder filled in from reference TRBV2 and TRBJ1-3): EPEVTQTPSHQVTQMGQEVILRCVPISNHLYFYWYRQILGQKVEFLVSFYNNEISEKSEIFDDQFSVERPDGSNFTLKIRSTKLEDSAMYFCASSPPWSTGGNTIYFGEGSWLTVV.

This chain links TRBV28 with TRBJ2-5; TRBD1 might be the D (6 bases). This CDR3 contains 15 residues. Per germline, CDR1 MDHEN and CDR2 SYDVKM. V was pared by 4 bases and J by 4 bases, with 16 bases between. CDR3 amino acids: CASSYPVQGAETQYF. CDR3 nucleotide sequence: TGTGCCAGCAGTTACCCGGTACAGGGCGCAGAGACCCAGTACTTC. Variable domain in full (rest from reference TRBV28 and TRBJ2-5): DVKVTQSSRYLVKRTGEKVFLECVQDMDHENMFWYRQDPGLGLRLIYFSYDVKMKEKGDIPEGYSVSREKKERFSLILESASTNQTSMYLCASSYPVQGAETQYFGPGTRLLVL.

The CDR3 loop reads CASSLTGKGTYEQYF. As DNA, the CDR3 is TGTGCCAGCAGTTTAACAGGGAAAGGCACCTACGAGCAGTACTTC. The chain recombines TRBV28 with TRBJ2-5; possibly TRBD1 for D (6 bases). The last part of the DNA fits TRBJ2-7 better; the J call may be wrong. The CDR3 is 15 amino acids. From germline, CDR1 is MDHEN and CDR2 SYDVKM.

The rearrangement links TRBV7-2 to TRBJ1-4, with D possibly matching TRBD1 (5 bases). Germline lookup yields CDR1 SGHTA and CDR2 FQGNSA. The CDR3 contains 15 residues. V lost 5 bases and J 4 bases, leaving 14 bases between the germline ends. The CDR3: CASSRGPGLNEKLFF. In nucleotides, the CDR3 is TGTGCCAGCAGCAGAGGACCGGGGCTTAATGAAAAACTGTTTTTT.

The gene calls are TRBV11-2 and TRBJ2-5; D perhaps matches TRBD2 (6 bases). The J call may be faulty, since TRBJ2-7 better matches the DNA end. Per germline, CDR1 SGHAT and CDR2 FQNNGV. The CDR3 length is 12 residues. CDR3 amino acids: CASSIAAYEQYF. DNA for the CDR3: TGTGCCAGCAGCATAGCGGCCTACGAGCAGTACTTC.

CDR3 coding DNA: TGTGCCAGCTCACCCCGGGAAGGCGGGACGCAGTATTTT. As protein: CASSPREGGTQYF. This sequence joins TRBV18 and TRBJ2-3; tentative D call: TRBD2 (5 bases). This CDR3 has 13 amino acids. Germline V gives CDR1 KGHSH, CDR2 LQKENI. V lost 3 bases and J lost 9, with 13 bases in between.

V is TRBV7-9 and J is TRBJ1-2; D perhaps matches TRBD1 (5 bases). The CDR3 consists of 17 residues. The V gene lost 4 bases and the J gene lost 8 bases, with 26 bases spanning the gap. Germline loops: CDR1 SEHNR, CDR2 FQNEAQ (reference sequence). This chain's CDR3 is CASSSIGVGAELTGYTF. CDR3 bases: TGTGCCAGCAGCTCGATAGGGGTTGGGGCGGAACTAACGGGCTACACCTTC.

J is TRBJ2-7 and V is TRBV2; 11 bases map to TRBD2. Germline CDR1 reads SNHLY; CDR2 reads FYNNEI. There are 15 residues in the CDR3. Trimming removed 6 bases from V and 1 base from J; junction bases left unmatched: 5. CDR3 protein: CASRLAGGLSYEQYF. In DNA, the CDR3 is TGTGCCAGCAGGTTAGCGGGAGGGTTGTCCTACGAGCAGTACTTC.

The chain joins TRBV15 to TRBJ2-7; tentatively, D is TRBD2 (6 bases). The CDR3 extends over 15 amino acids. Trimming removed 5 bases at V and 2 bases at J, with 16 bases between. From germline, CDR1 is LNHNV and CDR2 YYDKDF (reference sequence). This CDR3 reads CATSFLSGTPYEQYF. DNA for the CDR3: TGTGCCACCAGCTTCCTTAGCGGTACCCCCTACGAGCAGTACTTC.

The chain combines TRBV18 with TRBJ2-7, with 8 nucleotides matching TRBD2. The CDR3 consists of 19 residues. Germline CDR1 reads KGHSH; CDR2 reads LQKENI. The trim removed 2 bases at V and 4 bases at J, leaving 19 bases unmatched. The CDR3 nucleotides read TGTGCCAGCTCACCAAATCCCCCCAGCAAAGCGGGAGCGGTTTACGAGCAGTACTTC. Translation gives CASSPNPPSKAGAVYEQYF. Filled out from reference TRBV18 and TRBJ2-7, the complete variable domain reads NAGVMQNPRHLVRRRGQEARLRCSPMKGHSHVYWYRQLPEEGLKFMVYLQKENIIDESGMPKERFSAEFPKEGPSILRIQQVVRGDSAAYFCASSPNPPSKAGAVYEQYFGPGTRLTVT.

The J gene is TRBJ2-6, the V gene TRBV27; no reliable D call. V dropped 3 bases and J dropped 2 bases, with 8 bases sitting between them. CDR3 length equals 15 residues. CDR1 and CDR2 from the germline V gene are MNHEY and SMNVEV (reference sequence). The DNA for the CDR3 is TGTGCCAGCAGTTTTCGGAATACTGGGGCCAACGTCCTGACTTTC. Residues: CASSFRNTGANVLTF.

J is TRBJ1-2 and V is TRBV7-2; D remains ambiguous. Per the germline V gene, CDR1 is SGHTA and CDR2 is FQGNSA. The CDR3 consists of 12 residues. The V end was cut by 5 bases, the J end by 4 bases, with 8 bases between. CDR3 sequence (DNA): TGTGCCAGCAGCGCCAGAACCTATGGCTACACCTTC. It yields the protein CASSARTYGYTF.

The CDR3 bases are TGTGCCAGCAGCCCACCGGGGGTTCGGGGCACCGGGGAGCTGTTTTTT. Its protein is CASSPPGVRGTGELFF. The chain links TRBV2 to TRBJ2-2, with D tentatively TRBD2 (6 bases). Trimming cost V 6 bases and J 4 bases, with 18 bases left between them. From germline, CDR1 is SNHLY and CDR2 FYNNEI. This CDR3 contains 16 residues.

The chain carries TRBV10-1 and TRBJ2-2; D tentatively fits TRBD1 or TRBD2 (6 bases each). CDR1 is WNHNN and CDR2 is SYGVQD in the germline V gene (reference sequence). The CDR3 is made up of 16 amino acids. V gave up 0 bases and J gave up 5 bases, with 13 bases separating them. The CDR3 here is CASSESGAGRTGELFF. Written as DNA, the CDR3 is TGCGCCAGCAGTGAGTCGGGGGCGGGAAGGACCGGGGAGCTGTTTTTT.

The chain combines TRBV27 with TRBJ1-2; perhaps TRBD1 as D (6 bases). Germline CDR1 MNHEY, CDR2 SMNVEV (reference sequence). V lost 3 bases and J 4 bases, leaving 12 bases between the germline ends. This CDR3 spans 14 amino acids. CDR3 coding DNA: TGTGCCAGCAGTTTCCACAGGGATAGCTATGGCTACACCTTC. Residues: CASSFHRDSYGYTF.

Only one count was recorded for this clone. The chain employs TRBV28 and TRBJ2-7; the D call may be TRBD1 or TRBD2 (5 bases each). Germline V gene sequence: CDR1 MDHEN, CDR2 SYDVKM. Between the trimmed V and J ends, which lost 3 bases and 3 bases, there was a span of 21 bases. The CDR3 is 17 amino acids. CDR3 sequence: CASSLESGPGGGYEQYF. CDR3 nucleotides: TGTGCCAGCAGTTTGGAATCCGGGCCTGGGGGTGGCTACGAGCAGTACTTC.

The chain is built from TRBV19 and TRBJ2-1; tentatively, D is TRBD2 (6 bases). Germline V CDR1 and CDR2: LNHDA, SQIVND (reference sequence). Trimming took 4 bases from V and 9 from J, leaving 10 bases between them. This CDR3 has 12 amino acids. CDR3 sequence (DNA): TGTGCCAGTAGTAGGGGGGTGGGTGAGCAGTTCTTC. Its translation: CASSRGVGEQFF.

The chain joins TRBV27 to TRBJ1-5, with D possibly TRBD1 on 5 matching bases. V was cut by 5 bases and J by 2 bases, with 13 bases left in between. Germline lookup yields CDR1 MNHEY and CDR2 SMNVEV (reference sequence). The CDR3 loop spans 15 amino acids. The CDR3 nucleotides are TGTGCCAGCAGTCCCAGGGTTCGGGGCAATCAGCCCCAGCATTTT. Protein sequence: CASSPRVRGNQPQHF.

The chain carries TRBV9 and TRBJ2-6; D remains ambiguous. CDR1 SGDLS and CDR2 YYNGEE come from the germline V gene. CDR3 size: 13 residues. Trimming cost V 7 bases and J 2 bases, with 7 bases left between them. Written as DNA, the CDR3 is TGTGCCAGCGCGAGTACTGGGGCCAACGTCCTGACTTTC. It yields the protein CASASTGANVLTF.

J is TRBJ2-5 and V is TRBV5-1; a weak D match, TRBD2 (6 bases). Between the trimmed V and J ends, which lost 7 bases and 1 base, there was a span of 23 bases. CDR1 is SGHRS, CDR2 YFSETQ, per germline. The CDR3 has 17 amino acids. The CDR3 nucleotides are TGCGCCAGCCGGGATATAGATCAAGATAGCGGCCAAGAGACCCAGTACTTC. Translating it yields CASRDIDQDSGQETQYF.

The chain joins TRBV11-2 to TRBJ2-5; TRBD1 matches 8 bases. Germline V gene data show CDR1 as SGHAT and CDR2 as FQNNGV. This CDR3 region has 15 residues. The V segment lost 5 bases and the J segment 5 bases; nucleotides outside the gene matches: 10. The CDR3 region is CASSVVQGGVETQYF. DNA of the CDR3: TGTGCCAGCAGCGTAGTACAGGGGGGAGTTGAGACCCAGTACTTC.